This T cell receptor beta chain was captured by sequencing in a study of blood T cell repertoires in COVID-19 (TCRdb year 2020). Some background on the complete study: Samples covering the acute and convalescent phases of COVID-19 were provided by collaborators in the United States, Italy and Spain. The prospective study material was composed of cDNA or gDNA derived from T cells, B-cell-depleted T cells, or PBMCs. The dataset comprised deeply sampled blood TCRbeta repertoires from subjects exposed to, actively infected with, or recovered from COVID-19. The repertoires were made available in a free public database intended to serve as a resource for research on the immune response to SARS-CoV-2. The samples were drawn from the first 160 participants of the ongoing ImmuneRACE study and from over 950 subjects provided by 6 global collaborators. Sample metadata almost always included a de-identified subject ID, COVID-19 status, age in years and sex. Where HLA class I and class II types were available, the types were taken from metadata supplied by the sample provider, not from assay-based typing. Points the paper makes about the study in general: How much clinical and demographic metadata was included differed by source and by participant, and the metadata was provided uncurated.

TCRbeta CDR3 regions were amplified from genomic DNA using the immunoSEQ Assay, a bias-controlled multiplex PCR. Concerning the study's data processing: The number of nucleated cells in each sample was estimated from the amplification of reference gene primers within the assay. Sequence reads were collapsed and filtered to measure the absolute abundance of every unique TCRbeta CDR3 rearrangement. For each sample, productive Simpson clonality was calculated as the square root of Simpson's diversity index across productive rearrangements. TCRdb mirrors the immuneACCESS table, restricted to in-frame sequences. Some clones are absent from its copies; in checked studies, under half trace to an unresolved V gene, and the reason for the others is unknown. V and J calls and clone size come straight from that table; D and trimming were deduced from the DNA. Counted in this sample were roughly 300,000 clones; 85% of them appeared once. The top ten hold roughly 2.7% of the sample.

In the prospective study, participants were about 18 to 89 years old, resided in under 30 geographic areas of the United States, and were enrolled through a virtual design. In the prospective study, participants were assigned to cohorts based on the clinical history participants reported in a screening survey and a study questionnaire. Recovered participants in ImmuneRACE Cohort 3 were defined by two consecutive negative NP/OP PCR tests, clearance by a healthcare professional, or resolution of symptoms. In the prospective study, whole blood, serum and a nasopharyngeal or oropharyngeal swab were collected from each participant by mobile phlebotomists. Prospective study participants could optionally give additional blood draws and questionnaires over an approximately two-month period. Prospective study blood samples were shipped either frozen or at room temperature before DNA extraction. Relative to germline, V is 6 bases shorter and J is 5 bases shorter, with 13 bases between their ends. The CDR3 runs 13 residues from the cysteine to the phenylalanine. Here the CDR3 DNA is all that survives: 39 bases in frame from base 1.

As to this clone: What antigen it recognizes has not been identified. One base away there is no much larger clone; base qualities are not given.

Specimen: PBMCs or T cells enriched from blood (not recorded which). This receptor was identified in a woman between 45 and 60 years old who had recovered from COVID-19. The rearrangement joined TRBV12-3 or TRBV12-4 to TRBJ1-1; the best D guess is TRBD1, with 6 bases matching. The nucleotide sequence is TGTGCCAGCAGGCGGACGACAGGAACTGAAGCTTTCTTT. Protein translation: CASRRTTGTEAFF.